This TCR beta chain was identified in a study of identical twins' blood T cells. Sample barcodes were added at both library ends during cDNA synthesis. TCRdb used MiXCR to reprocess the 5' RACE reads, holding one entry per CDR3 protein. The sample holds around 380,000 distinct CDR3 sequences, roughly 31% seen once. V gave up 2 bases and J gave up 1 base, with 12 bases separating them. This CDR3 has 16 amino acids. Germline V lookup: CDR1 MNHNS, CDR2 SASEGT. All three twin pairs grew up together with likely shared infections and vaccines. The receptor's source is a woman aged 18-55 years in good health. Sequencing input: PBMCs. The chain employs TRBV6-1 and TRBJ1-5; D unclear. CDR3 loop: CASSEWEGWSNQPQHF. CDR3 DNA sequence: TGTGCCAGCAGTGAATGGGAGGGTTGGAGCAATCAGCCCCAGCATTTT.